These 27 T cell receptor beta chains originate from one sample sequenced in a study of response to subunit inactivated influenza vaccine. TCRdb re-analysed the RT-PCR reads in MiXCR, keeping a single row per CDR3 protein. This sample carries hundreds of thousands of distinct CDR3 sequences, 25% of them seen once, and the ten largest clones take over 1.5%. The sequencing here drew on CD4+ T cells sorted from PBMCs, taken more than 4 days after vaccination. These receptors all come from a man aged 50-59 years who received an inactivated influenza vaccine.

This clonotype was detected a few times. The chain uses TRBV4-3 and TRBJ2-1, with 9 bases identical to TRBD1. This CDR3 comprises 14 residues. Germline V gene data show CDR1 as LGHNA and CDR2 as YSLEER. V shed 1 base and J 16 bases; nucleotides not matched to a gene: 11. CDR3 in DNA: TGCGCCAGCAGCCAAGTCACCGGGGACAGGGTTTTTTTCTTC. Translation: CASSQVTGDRVFFF.

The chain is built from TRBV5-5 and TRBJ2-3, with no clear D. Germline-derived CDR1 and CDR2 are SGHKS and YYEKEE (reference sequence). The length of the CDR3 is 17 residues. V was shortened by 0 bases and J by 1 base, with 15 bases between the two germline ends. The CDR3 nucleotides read TGTGCCAGCAGCTTGGGGACGGATTTTGTCGGCACAGATACGCAGTATTTT. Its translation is CASSLGTDFVGTDTQYF.

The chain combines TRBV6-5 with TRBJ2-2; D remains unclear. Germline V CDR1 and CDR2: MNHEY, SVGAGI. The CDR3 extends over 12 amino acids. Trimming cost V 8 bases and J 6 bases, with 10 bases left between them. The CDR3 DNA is TGTGCCAGCGGGGTTTACCCCGGGGAGCTGTTTTTT. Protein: CASGVYPGELFF.

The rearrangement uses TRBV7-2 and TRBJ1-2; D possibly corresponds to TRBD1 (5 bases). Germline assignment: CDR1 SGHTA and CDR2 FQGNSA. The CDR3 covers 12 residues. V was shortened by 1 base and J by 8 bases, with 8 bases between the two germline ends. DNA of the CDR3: TGTGCCAGCAGCTTAGAAACAGGCGGCTACACCTTC. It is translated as CASSLETGGYTF. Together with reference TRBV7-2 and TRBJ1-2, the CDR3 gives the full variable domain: GAGVSQSPSNKVTEKGKDVELRCDPISGHTALYWYRQSLGQGLEFLIYFQGNSAPDKSGLPSDRFSAERTGGSVSTLTIQRTQQEDSAVYLCASSLETGGYTFGSGTRLTVV.

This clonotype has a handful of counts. The CDR3 region has the DNA TGTGCCAGCAGTTCAGGACTAGCGGGGGCCCCCCAGTACTTC. This gives the protein CASSSGLAGAPQYF. The J gene is TRBJ2-5, the V gene TRBV12-3 or TRBV12-4; 13 bases agree with TRBD2. This CDR3 comprises 14 residues. With 4 bases clipped from V and 9 bases from J, the junction kept 5 bases outside the gene matches.

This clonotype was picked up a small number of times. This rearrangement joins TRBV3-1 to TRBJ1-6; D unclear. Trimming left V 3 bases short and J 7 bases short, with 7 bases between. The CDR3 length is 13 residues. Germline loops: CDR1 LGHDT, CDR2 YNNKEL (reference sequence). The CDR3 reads CASSQTRNSPLHF. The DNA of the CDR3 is TGTGCCAGCAGCCAGACACGGAATTCACCCCTCCACTTT.

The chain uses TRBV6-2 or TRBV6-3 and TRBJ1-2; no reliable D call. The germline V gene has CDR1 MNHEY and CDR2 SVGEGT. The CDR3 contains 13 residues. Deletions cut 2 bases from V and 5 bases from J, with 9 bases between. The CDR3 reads CASSYESAYGYTF. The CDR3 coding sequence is TGTGCCAGCAGTTACGAGTCGGCGTATGGCTACACCTTC.

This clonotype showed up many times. The CDR3 sequence: CASSFFQGATRRANVLTF. CDR3 nucleotides: TGCGCCAGCAGCTTTTTCCAGGGGGCCACCAGAAGGGCCAACGTCCTGACTTTC. The V gene is TRBV5-1, the J gene TRBJ2-6; 8 nucleotides align to TRBD1. Unmatched junction bases numbered 12, after V lost 2 bases and J lost 5 bases. Germline-derived CDR1 and CDR2 are SGHRS and YFSETQ. The CDR3 loop spans 18 amino acids.

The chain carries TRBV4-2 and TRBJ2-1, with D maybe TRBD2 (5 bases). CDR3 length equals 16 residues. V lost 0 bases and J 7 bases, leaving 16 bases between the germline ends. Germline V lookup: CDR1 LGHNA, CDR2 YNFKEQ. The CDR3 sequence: CASSQDLSNRGNEQFF. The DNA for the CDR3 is TGTGCCAGCAGCCAAGATCTGTCTAACCGCGGGAATGAGCAGTTCTTC.

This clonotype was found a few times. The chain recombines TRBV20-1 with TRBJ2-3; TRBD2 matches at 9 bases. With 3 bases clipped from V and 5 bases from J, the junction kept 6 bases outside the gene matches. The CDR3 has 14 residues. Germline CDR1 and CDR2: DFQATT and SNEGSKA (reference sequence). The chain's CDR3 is CSASNVAGVDTQYF. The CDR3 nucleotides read TGCAGTGCTAGTAACGTAGCGGGAGTAGATACGCAGTATTTT.

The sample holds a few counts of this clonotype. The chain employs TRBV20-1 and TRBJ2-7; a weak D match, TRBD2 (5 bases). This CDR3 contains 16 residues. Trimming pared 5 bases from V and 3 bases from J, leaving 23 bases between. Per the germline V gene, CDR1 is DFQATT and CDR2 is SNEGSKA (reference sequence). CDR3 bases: TGCAGTGCTTTGCCCCTAAGAGAGGGAATGAACTACGAGCAGTACTTC. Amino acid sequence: CSALPLREGMNYEQYF.

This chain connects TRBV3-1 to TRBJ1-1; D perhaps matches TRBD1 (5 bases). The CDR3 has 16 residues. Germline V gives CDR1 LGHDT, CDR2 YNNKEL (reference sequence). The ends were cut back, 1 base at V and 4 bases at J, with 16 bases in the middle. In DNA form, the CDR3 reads TGTGCCAGCAGCCAAGTGGGAGGAGGGGTCAGCACTGAAGCTTTCTTT. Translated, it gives CASSQVGGGVSTEAFF.

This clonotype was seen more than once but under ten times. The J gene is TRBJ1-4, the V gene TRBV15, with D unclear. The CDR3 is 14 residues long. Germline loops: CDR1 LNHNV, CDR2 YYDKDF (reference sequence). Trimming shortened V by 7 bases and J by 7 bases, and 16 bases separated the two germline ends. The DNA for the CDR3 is TGTGCCACCACCACCTCTCGGAGGGCTGAAAAACTGTTTTTT. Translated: CATTTSRRAEKLFF.

The CDR3 here is CSVRLAGSDNEQFF. The DNA for the CDR3 is TGCAGCGTTCGACTAGCGGGGTCGGACAATGAGCAGTTCTTC. V and J are TRBV29-1 and TRBJ2-1; 11 bases align to TRBD2. V shed 5 bases and J 5 bases; nucleotides not matched to a gene: 5. This CDR3 is built from 14 residues. Germline V gene data show CDR1 as SQVTM and CDR2 as ANQGSEA.

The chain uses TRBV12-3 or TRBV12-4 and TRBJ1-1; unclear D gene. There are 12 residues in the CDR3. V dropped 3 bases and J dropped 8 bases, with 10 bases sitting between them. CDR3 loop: CASSFQIGEAFF. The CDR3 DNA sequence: TGTGCCAGCAGTTTCCAGATCGGAGAAGCTTTCTTT.

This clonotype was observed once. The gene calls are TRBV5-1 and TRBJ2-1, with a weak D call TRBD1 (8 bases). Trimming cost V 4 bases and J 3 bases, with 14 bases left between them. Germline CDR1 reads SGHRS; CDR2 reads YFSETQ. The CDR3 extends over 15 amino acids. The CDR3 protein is CASSKTGEGYNEQFF. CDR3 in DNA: TGCGCCAGCAGCAAGACAGGGGAGGGCTACAATGAGCAGTTCTTC.

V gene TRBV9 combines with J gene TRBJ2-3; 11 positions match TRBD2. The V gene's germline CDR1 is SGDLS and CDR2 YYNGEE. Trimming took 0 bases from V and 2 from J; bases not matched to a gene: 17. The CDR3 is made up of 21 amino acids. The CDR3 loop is CASSVAPSGGPNLISTDTQYF. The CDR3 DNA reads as TGTGCCAGCAGCGTAGCGCCTAGCGGGGGGCCCAACCTAATATCCACAGATACGCAGTATTTT.

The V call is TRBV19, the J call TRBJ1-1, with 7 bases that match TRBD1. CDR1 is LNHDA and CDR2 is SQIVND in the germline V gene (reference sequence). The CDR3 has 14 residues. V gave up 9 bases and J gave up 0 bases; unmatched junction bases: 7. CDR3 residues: CARQDGTVNTEAFF. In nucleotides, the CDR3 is TGTGCCAGACAAGACGGGACAGTGAACACTGAAGCTTTCTTT.

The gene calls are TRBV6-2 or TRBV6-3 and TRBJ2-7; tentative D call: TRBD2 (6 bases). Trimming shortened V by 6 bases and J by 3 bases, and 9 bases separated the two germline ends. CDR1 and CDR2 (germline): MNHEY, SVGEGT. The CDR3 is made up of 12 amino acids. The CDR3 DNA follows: TGTGCCAGCAGCTGGGACTTCTACGAGCAGTACTTC. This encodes CASSWDFYEQYF.

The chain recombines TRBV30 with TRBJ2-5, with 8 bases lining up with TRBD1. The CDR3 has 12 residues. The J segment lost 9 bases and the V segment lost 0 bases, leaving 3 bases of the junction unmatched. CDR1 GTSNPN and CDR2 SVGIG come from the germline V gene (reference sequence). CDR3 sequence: CAWSVQGVAQYF. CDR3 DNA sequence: TGTGCCTGGAGTGTACAGGGGGTAGCCCAGTACTTC.

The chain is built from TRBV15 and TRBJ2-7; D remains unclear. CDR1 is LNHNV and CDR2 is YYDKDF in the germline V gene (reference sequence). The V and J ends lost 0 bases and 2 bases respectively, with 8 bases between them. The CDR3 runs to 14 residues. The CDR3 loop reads CATSRDPGAYEQYF. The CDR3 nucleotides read TGTGCCACCAGCAGAGATCCTGGAGCCTACGAGCAGTACTTC.

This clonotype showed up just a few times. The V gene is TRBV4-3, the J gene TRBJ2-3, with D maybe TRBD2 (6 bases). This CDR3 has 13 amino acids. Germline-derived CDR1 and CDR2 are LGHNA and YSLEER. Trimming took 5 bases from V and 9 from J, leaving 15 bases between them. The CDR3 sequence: CASSGARDSTQYF. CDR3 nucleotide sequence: TGCGCCAGCAGCGGGGCCAGGGACTCCACGCAGTATTTT.

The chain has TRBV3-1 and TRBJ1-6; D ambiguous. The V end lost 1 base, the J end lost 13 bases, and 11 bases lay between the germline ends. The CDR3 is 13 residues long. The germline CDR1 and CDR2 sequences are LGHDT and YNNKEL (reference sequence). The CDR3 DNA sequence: TGTGCCAGCAGCCAAGGACCCATTCAGCCCCTCCACTTT. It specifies CASSQGPIQPLHF.

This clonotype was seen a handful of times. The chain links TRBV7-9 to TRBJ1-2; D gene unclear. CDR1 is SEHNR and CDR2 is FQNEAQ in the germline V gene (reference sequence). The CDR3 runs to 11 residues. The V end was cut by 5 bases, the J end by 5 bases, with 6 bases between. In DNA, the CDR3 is TGTGCCAGCAGCGCAGTTTATGGCTACACCTTC. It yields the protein CASSAVYGYTF.

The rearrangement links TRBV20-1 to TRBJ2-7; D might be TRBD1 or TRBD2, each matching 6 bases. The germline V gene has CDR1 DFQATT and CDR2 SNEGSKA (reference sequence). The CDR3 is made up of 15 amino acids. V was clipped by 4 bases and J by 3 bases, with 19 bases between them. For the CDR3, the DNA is TGCAGTGCTAAACTAGGGGGTGGGGGGAACTACGAGCAGTACTTC. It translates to CSAKLGGGGNYEQYF.

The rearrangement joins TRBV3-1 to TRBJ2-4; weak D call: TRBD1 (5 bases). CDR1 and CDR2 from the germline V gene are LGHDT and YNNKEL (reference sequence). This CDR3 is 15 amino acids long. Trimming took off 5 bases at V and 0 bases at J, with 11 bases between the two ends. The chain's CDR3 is CASSARTIAKNIQYF. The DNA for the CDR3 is TGTGCCAGCAGCGCCCGGACAATAGCCAAAAACATTCAGTACTTC. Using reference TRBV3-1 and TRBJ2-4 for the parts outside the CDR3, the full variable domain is DTAVSQTPKYLVTQMGNDKSIKCEQNLGHDTMYWYKQDSKKFLKIMFSYNNKELIINETVPNRFSPKSPDKAHLNLHINSLELGDSAVYFCASSARTIAKNIQYFGAGTRLSVL.

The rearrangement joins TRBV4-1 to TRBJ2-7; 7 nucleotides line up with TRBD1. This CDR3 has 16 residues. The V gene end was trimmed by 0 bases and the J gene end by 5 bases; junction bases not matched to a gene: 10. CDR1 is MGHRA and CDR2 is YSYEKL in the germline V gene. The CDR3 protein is CASSQDRRQGLHEQYF. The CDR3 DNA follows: TGCGCCAGCAGCCAAGATCGGAGACAGGGTTTACACGAGCAGTACTTC.